A selection of T cell receptor beta chains follows, all from one sample in a study of technical replicates of blood from a few donors. Data came from immunoSEQ multiplex PCR; TCRdb stores just in-frame clones and leaves some out. The sample has some 71,000 clones; approximately 96% are singletons. The sequencing sample was made of T cells isolated from PBMCs. These receptors all come from a human donor in good health. Both conserved end residues are part of each CDR3. The order of the fields is clone size, V gene, D gene, J gene, CDR3 protein, CDR3 DNA. A D gene is named only where the DNA matches it firmly. For some rows the clone size is stated as once, few or many, or as a class when expanded; others skip it.

-	TRBV11-2	TRBD1	TRBJ1-5	CASSLGSTGGGEPQHF	TGTGCCAGCAGCTTAGGTTCGACAGGGGGCGGCGAGCCCCAGCATTTT
-	TRBV6-5	-	TRBJ1-2	CASSSLLSHSYGYTF	TGTGCCAGCAGTTCTCTATTATCCCATAGCTATGGCTACACCTTC
-	TRBV12-5	TRBD1	TRBJ1-5	CASGLGGVPRLGQGEINQPQHF	TGTGCTAGTGGTTTGGGGGGGGTCCCTCGGCTCGGTCAGGGGGAAATCAATCAGCCCCAGCATTTT
-	TRBV29-1	TRBD1	TRBJ1-2	CSVSGGTNYGYTF	TGCAGCGTTTCAGGGGGGACTAACTATGGCTACACCTTC
-	TRBV5-4	TRBD1	TRBJ1-2	CASSFKGTGYGYTF	TGTGCCAGCAGCTTTAAAGGGACAGGGTACGGCTACACCTTC
once	TRBV4-1	-	TRBJ2-7	CASSQPGQNYEQYF	TGCGCCAGCAGCCAGCCGGGACAAAACTACGAGCAGTACTTC
-	TRBV5-1	-	TRBJ2-1	CASSLDAGRYNEQFF	TGCGCCAGCAGCTTGGATGCCGGGAGATACAATGAGCAGTTCTTC
-	TRBV11-2	-	TRBJ2-1	CASSLDTVNEQFF	TGTGCCAGCAGCTTAGACACGGTCAATGAGCAGTTCTTC
-	TRBV6-6	-	TRBJ2-3	CASTSGGRTDTQYF	TGTGCCAGCACCTCTGGGGGCCGGACAGATACGCAGTATTTT
-	TRBV19	-	TRBJ2-3	CASSISSWAGSNTDTQYF	TGTGCCAGTAGTATTTCATCCTGGGCGGGGTCCAACACAGATACGCAGTATTTT
-	TRBV29-1	TRBD1	TRBJ2-2	CSIQTGEAGELFF	TGCAGCATCCAGACAGGGGAGGCCGGGGAGCTGTTTTTT
-	TRBV30	-	TRBJ1-1	CAWRKSRTAEAFF	TGTGCCTGGAGAAAATCAAGGACTGCTGAAGCTTTCTTT
once	TRBV6-5	-	TRBJ1-2	CASSSTGYYGYTF	TGTGCCAGCAGTTCTACAGGGTACTATGGCTACACCTTC
-	TRBV4-2	-	TRBJ1-2	CASSQVAGSYTF	TGTGCCAGCAGCCAAGTCGCGGGATCCTACACCTTC
-	TRBV28	TRBD1	TRBJ1-2	CASSYSGTGGSHGYTF	TGTGCCAGCAGTTACTCCGGGACAGGGGGAAGTCATGGCTACACCTTC
-	TRBV14	-	TRBJ2-3	CASSQEGGSSDTQYF	TGTGCCAGCAGCCAAGAAGGAGGCAGTTCAGATACGCAGTATTTT
-	TRBV4-1	TRBD2	TRBJ2-3	CASTPGGRLSTDTQYF	TGCGCCAGCACCCCTGGCGGGAGGCTTAGCACAGATACGCAGTATTTT
-	TRBV6-5	-	TRBJ1-1	CASSYGSRGYTEAFF	TGTGCCAGCAGTTACGGTTCCAGGGGTTACACTGAAGCTTTCTTT
-	TRBV12-5	-	TRBJ2-5	CASADAEAEKYF	TGTGCTAGTGCCGATGCCGAGGCAGAGAAGTACTTC
-	TRBV5-1	TRBD1	TRBJ1-1	CASSLRVTGQGYTEAFF	TGCGCCAGCAGCCTTCGTGTTACGGGACAGGGGTACACTGAAGCTTTCTTT
once	TRBV7-8	TRBD2	TRBJ2-7	CASSLVSGSSYEQYF	TGTGCCAGCAGCTTAGTTAGCGGGAGTTCGTACGAGCAGTACTTC
-	TRBV5-1	-	TRBJ2-7	CASSLDNPAYEQYF	TGCGCCAGCAGCTTGGACAACCCAGCCTACGAGCAGTACTTC
-	TRBV6-5	-	TRBJ2-7	CASSYSRRARGEQYF	TGTGCCAGCAGTTACTCCCGAAGGGCCAGGGGCGAGCAGTACTTC
-	TRBV29-1	-	TRBJ2-1	CSVPGNEQFF	TGCAGCGTCCCCGGGAATGAGCAGTTCTTC
-	TRBV5-1	TRBD1	TRBJ1-6	CASSFRDSYNSPLHF	TGCGCCAGCAGTTTTCGGGACAGCTATAATTCACCCCTCCACTTT
-	TRBV5-4	-	TRBJ2-2	CASSLTHTGELFF	TGTGCCAGCAGCTTGACACATACCGGGGAGCTGTTTTTT